Given below is one T cell receptor (beta chain) in context. The antigen this receptor binds is unknown. The sample holds no much larger clone one base away, and base qualities are not on file. The cohort comprised hundreds of healthy bone marrow donors. At the time of sampling, every cohort member was nominally healthy, though immune exposures that went unrecorded were likely present. The donor was CMV seronegative and was included in the group of about 350 seronegative cohort members. A peripheral blood sample was collected from each donor, and TCR beta sequencing was performed on peripheral blood mononuclear cells. Genomic DNA extraction from the blood cell samples was performed with the Qiagen DNeasy Blood Extraction Kit. Libraries were constructed by the immunoSEQ multiplex PCR assay. For the multiplex PCR, a mixture combining 60 forward primers for TCR Vbeta segments and 13 reverse primers for TCR Jbeta segments was used. A multiplex PCR assay on genomic DNA amplified the CDR3 region of rearranged TCR beta genes. On the Illumina HiSeq System, the amplified TCR beta libraries were sequenced as 87-base-pair reads. The study's own analysis went as follows. A later analysis tallied around 87 million unique TCR beta chains across the approximately 670 repertoires, and around 12 million of those chains were shared by two or more donors. To remove PCR and sequencing errors, raw reads were error-corrected and collapsed into unique sequences using a nearest-neighbor algorithm that merged closely related sequences. CDR3 sequences were aligned to IMGT reference sequences to assign V, D and J gene segments. Each retained sequence needed at least a six-nucleotide match to both a V gene segment and a J gene segment. A rearrangement counted as productive if the CDR3 had no stop codons and remained in frame with V and J, and every other rearrangement counted as non-productive. Following IMGT convention, CDR3 was defined as the stretch from the second conserved V-encoded cysteine up to the conserved J-encoded phenylalanine. Sequences without an unambiguous match to a single V gene segment were excluded from the earlier analysis of 450 to 650 of the donors. In an earlier analysis of 587 of the donors, V segments were called functional above 56.7% productive rearrangements and were called segregating when the between-donor standard deviation exceeded 5%. To diagnose cytomegalovirus status from the catalog of TCR beta chain sequences, a statistical classification framework was built. In a later analysis, TCR nucleotide sequences were compared against IMGT/GENE-DB human TR gene sequences so that V and J genes could be assigned. The TCRdist pipeline was used in a later analysis to assign CDR3 sequences and most-parsimonious VDJ recombination scenarios. In a later analysis, each TCR beta chain was defined by its CDR3 amino acid sequence together with its V-gene family, and reads without a unique V-gene family were excluded. In a later analysis, 550 to 650 highly shared, low-generation-probability nucleotide sequences were removed to address suspected cross-contamination and a sequencing artifact. In a later analysis, a clonal expansion index for each public chain was calculated from normalized within-repertoire ranks of inferred template counts. A later analysis computed generation probabilities with a VDJ recombination model fitted to out-of-frame rearrangements, and checked the results against IGoR. A later analysis scored TCR-TCR, TCR-HLA and TCR-CMV co-occurrence with hypergeometric tests, applying a repertoire-size bias correction to TCR pairs. To estimate false discovery rates, a later analysis permuted the HLA or CMV assignments 20 times. In a later analysis, co-occurring TCRs were grouped using DBSCAN, and TCRdist sequence similarity was added for clustering within HLA-allele-positive subsets. Co-occurrence clustering excluded repertoires with fewer than 30,000 or more than 120,000 public chains, plus five with anomalous nucleotide sharing. Sourced from immuneACCESS, this table was stored by TCRdb with only in-frame sequences that have V and J called. A share of the clones is absent; for the studies checked, an unresolved V gene accounts for under half, and the remainder has no known explanation. That table furnishes V, J and clone size, whereas the DNA furnished D and trimming. A total of about 230,000 clones appear in this sample, 78% of them only once. Approximately 0.47% of the sample goes to the ten largest clones.

The data derive from a study of cytomegalovirus exposure and HLA in healthy donors (dated 2017 in TCRdb). General notes on the study: According to an earlier analysis of several hundred of the donors, some 170 million T cells yielded 95 million to 140 million unique TCR beta sequences and less than 300 Gb of sequence data. Typing coverage varied by locus: roughly 620-640 donors for A, B, C, DRB1 and DQB1; 522 for DQA1; more than 600 for DPA1; some 470 for DPB1. Rather than using new phenotypic data, the later analysis identified candidate immune exposures from TCR beta sequences and from how often those sequences occurred across donors. The aim of the study was to test whether cataloging public T cell receptors could identify signatures of past pathogen exposure. About 5 DR-DQ haplotypes were handled as single units for association and clustering, since linkage in the cohort was strong. A later analysis re-examined previously published TCR beta repertoires from just over 650 donors and added high-resolution HLA genotyping to investigate patterns of TCR occurrence. Of the 398 genotyped donors, approximately 81% were placed in the genetic ancestry cluster associated with self-reported Caucasian donors. An earlier analysis of a few hundred of the donors applied high-throughput TCR beta sequencing to assess whether each TCR beta V gene segment acted as functional or pseudogenic. Genome-wide SNP genotypes for about 55% of the 666 donors were used in a later genetic analysis, which treated that subset as a discovery cohort. An early release that covered around 590 HLA-typed donors contained about 300 gigabases of sequencing data and around 80 million unique TCR sequences. Both class I and class II loci were covered by HLA typing, at four-digit resolution. The study combined high-throughput TCR immunosequencing, statistical association of individual TCRs with disease status, and machine learning to predict cytomegalovirus infection status. Using immunosequencing, the study profiled T cell repertoires from 666 subjects and related those repertoires to cytomegalovirus serostatus. On average, around 240,000 unique TCR beta nucleotide sequences were sequenced per donor among several hundred genotyped donors of the cohort, with roughly 18% of those sequences being non-productive. Alongside the repertoire data, information on donor age, sex, ethnicity and CMV serostatus was compiled. A separate validation cohort of 100 to 150 different subjects was used in addition to the approximately 700-subject first cohort. Every repertoire in the discovery cohort had been generated on one and the same sequencing platform. General findings and caveats noted by the study authors: Linkage disequilibrium might explain the correlated functional status among segregating V segments, but an unknown experimental factor could not be ruled out. Because some donors lacked HLA typing at each locus, the association tests relied only on the typed subset. In a later genetic analysis, fewer N-insertions in productive TCRs were reported among donors in an Asian-associated ancestry cluster than the approximately 630-donor mean. A later genetic analysis associated a missense DCLRE1C variant with V-gene and J-gene trimming of TCR beta chains, and an independent cohort replicated the association. The study listed approximately 160 TCR beta chains as associated with cytomegalovirus. The cohort was sequenced for TCR beta chains only, and without alpha or paired-chain data the features that could be detected were limited. Seventeen rarely observed V segments, including chromosome 9 orphons, were excluded from the earlier analysis of approximately 500 of the donors because counts were too low. A further reported finding was that TCR beta sequences accurately predicted the HLA-A and HLA-B alleles for most subjects in the first cohort. Specific HLA alleles were associated with 15,000 to 20,000 TCR beta sequences at a false discovery rate of 0.05 in a later analysis. The authors suggested that the approach could potentially be extended to other disease states and immunological phenotypes. In a later analysis, TCR association rates were found to vary across HLA loci, with the most associated TCRs seen for DRB1 alleles and the fewest for HLA-C alleles. Some IMGT-functional V segments, including TRBV6-2 and TRBV6-3, could not be distinguished by the 87-base-pair reads and were therefore excluded. A few of the identified cytomegalovirus-associated TCR beta chains were confirmed in vitro to be specific for cytomegalovirus antigens. According to a later analysis, most CMV-associated TCR beta chains appeared to be HLA-restricted, and the HLA associations seemed to be driven largely by CMV exposure. When HLA alleles, especially DR and DQ, strongly co-occurred, attributing TCR associations to individual alleles was difficult. According to a later analysis, parvovirus B19, influenza, CMV and Epstein-Barr virus appeared linked to several top co-occurrence clusters. A cluster of highly shared sequence variants was judged likely to be a technical artifact of the sequencing pipeline. An earlier analysis of approximately 570 of the donors showed that most TCR beta V segments appeared in productive rearrangements either about 87% or about 30% of the time, which broadly matched IMGT annotations. Across donors, most TCR sequences were observed very rarely, whereas some public TCRs were present in many individuals. Immune exposure information for the cohort was limited to CMV serostatus. The classifier was reported to diagnose cytomegalovirus status with high specificity and sensitivity in both the original cohort and the validation cohort. A later analysis found that HLA-associated TCR beta chains were more clonally expanded and had lower generation probabilities than equally common non-associated chains. Roughly uniform sequencing depth across donors was assumed in presence/absence analyses, although this assumption may not hold.

Its CDR3 holds 15 amino acids, cysteine through phenylalanine. Only the CDR3 part of the read is kept: 45 bases, read in frame from the first base. V is shortened by 0 bases, J by 5 bases, and the region joining them spans 13 bases. Sequences SGHAT (CDR1) and FQNNGV (CDR2) are obtained from the germline V gene. This chain joins TRBV11-2 to TRBJ1-2; the best D guess is TRBD1, with 5 bases matching. The specimen was PBMCs. This clonotype was sampled from a boy younger than 18 in good health and CMV-seronegative. The DNA reads as follows: TGTGCCAGCAGCTTAGAGCCAGGGAATCCGTATGGCTACACCTTC. Its amino acids are CASSLEPGNPYGYTF. Here the CDR3 is joined to the reference TRBV11-2 and TRBJ1-2 genes, and the full variable domain is: EAGVAQSPRYKIIEKRQSVAFWCNPISGHATLYWYQQILGQGPKLLIQFQNNGVVDDSQLPKDRFSAERLKGVDSTLKIQPAKLEDSAVYLCASSLEPGNPYGYTFGSGTRLTVV.